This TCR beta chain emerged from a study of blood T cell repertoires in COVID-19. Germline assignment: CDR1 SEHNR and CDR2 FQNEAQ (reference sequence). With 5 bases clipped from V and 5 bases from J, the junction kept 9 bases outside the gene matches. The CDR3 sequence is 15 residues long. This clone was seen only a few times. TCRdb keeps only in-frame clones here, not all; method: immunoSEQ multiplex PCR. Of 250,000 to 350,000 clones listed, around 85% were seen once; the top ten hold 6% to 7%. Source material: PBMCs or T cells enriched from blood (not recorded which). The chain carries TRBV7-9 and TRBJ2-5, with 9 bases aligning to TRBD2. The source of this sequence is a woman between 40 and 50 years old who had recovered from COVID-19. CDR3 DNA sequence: TGTGCCAGCAGCCCACCAGCGGGAGGTTGGGAGACCCAGTACTTC. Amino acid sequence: CASSPPAGGWETQYF.